The T cell receptor (beta chain) described here comes from a study of cytomegalovirus exposure and HLA in healthy donors. PCR was performed using 60 Vbeta and 13 Jbeta primers. TCRdb's copy holds only in-frame clones and misses some; the assay was immunoSEQ multiplex PCR. Its clone listing holds about 99,000 clones. Germline CDR1 and CDR2: SQVTM and ANQGSEA. This CDR3 spans 10 amino acids. Trimming stripped 7 bases from V and 6 bases from J, with 9 bases between. Study-level findings and limits: There was a cluster of highly shared sequence variants that was likely a sequencing artifact. Later, TCR association rates were found to vary by HLA locus, highest for DRB1 and lowest for HLA-C. It was 164 TCR beta chains that were listed as cytomegalovirus-associated.

Worth noting for this clone: Its antigen remains unknown.

This TCR came from a man in his forties or fifties in good health and CMV-seronegative. J is TRBJ1-2 and V is TRBV29-1; the D is unclear. The source material was PBMCs. Here the CDR3 DNA reads TGCAGCGCCACTGATAATGGCTACACCTTC. It encodes CSATDNGYTF.